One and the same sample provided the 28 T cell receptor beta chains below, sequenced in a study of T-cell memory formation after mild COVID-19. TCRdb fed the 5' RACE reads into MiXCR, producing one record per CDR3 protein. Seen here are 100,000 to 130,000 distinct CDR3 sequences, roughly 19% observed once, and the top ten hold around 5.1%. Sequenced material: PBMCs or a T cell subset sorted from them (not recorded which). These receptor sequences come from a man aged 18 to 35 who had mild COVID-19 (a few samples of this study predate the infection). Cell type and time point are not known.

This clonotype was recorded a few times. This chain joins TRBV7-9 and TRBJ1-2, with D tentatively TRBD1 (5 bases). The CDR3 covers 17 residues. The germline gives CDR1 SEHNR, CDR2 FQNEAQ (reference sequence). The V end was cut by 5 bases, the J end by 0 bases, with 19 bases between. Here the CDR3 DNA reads TGTGCCAGCAGCCTAGGCGGGGCGACTAAAGCTAACTATGGCTACACCTTC. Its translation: CASSLGGATKANYGYTF.

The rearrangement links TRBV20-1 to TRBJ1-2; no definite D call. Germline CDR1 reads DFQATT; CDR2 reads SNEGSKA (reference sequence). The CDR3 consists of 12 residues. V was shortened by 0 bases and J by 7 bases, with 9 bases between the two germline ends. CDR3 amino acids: CSARDTVFGYTF. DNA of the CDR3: TGCAGTGCTAGAGACACTGTTTTTGGCTACACCTTC.

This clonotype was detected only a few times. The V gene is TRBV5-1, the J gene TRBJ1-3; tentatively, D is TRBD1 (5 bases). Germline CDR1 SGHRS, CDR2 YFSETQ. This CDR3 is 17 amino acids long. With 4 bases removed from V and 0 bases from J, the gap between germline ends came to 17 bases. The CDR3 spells CASSLQDWGHSGNTIYF. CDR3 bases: TGCGCCAGCAGCCTACAGGATTGGGGTCACTCTGGAAACACCATATATTTT.

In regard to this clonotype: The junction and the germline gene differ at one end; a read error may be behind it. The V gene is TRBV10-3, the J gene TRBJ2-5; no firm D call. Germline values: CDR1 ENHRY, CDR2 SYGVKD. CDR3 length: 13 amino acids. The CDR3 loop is CAIASTDQENQYF. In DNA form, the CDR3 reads TGTGCCATCGCCTCGACGGACCAAGAGAACCAGTACTTC.

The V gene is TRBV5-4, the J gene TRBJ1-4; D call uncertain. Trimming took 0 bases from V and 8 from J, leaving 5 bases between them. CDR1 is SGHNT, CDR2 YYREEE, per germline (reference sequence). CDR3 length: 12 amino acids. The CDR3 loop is CASSLDGEKLFF. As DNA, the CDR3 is TGTGCCAGCAGCTTGGATGGGGAAAAACTGTTTTTT.

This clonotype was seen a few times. In nucleotides, the CDR3 is TGTGCCAGCATGCCGGGGGGGCCCACCGGGGAGCTGTTTTTT. It codes for CASMPGGPTGELFF. The gene calls are TRBV9 and TRBJ2-2; 8 bases are a match to TRBD2. Trimming took 6 bases from V and 4 from J; bases not matched to a gene: 5. The CDR3 loop spans 14 amino acids. Germline V CDR1 and CDR2: SGDLS, YYNGEE.

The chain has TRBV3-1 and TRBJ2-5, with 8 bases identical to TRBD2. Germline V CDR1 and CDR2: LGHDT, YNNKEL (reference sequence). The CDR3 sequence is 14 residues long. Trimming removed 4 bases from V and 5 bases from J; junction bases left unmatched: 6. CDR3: CASSRSSGGETQYF. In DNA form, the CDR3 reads TGTGCCAGCAGCCGCAGCAGCGGGGGCGAGACCCAGTACTTC.

The DNA of the CDR3 is TGTGCCAGCAGCTCTCGGGATACGCAGTATTTT. This codes for CASSSRDTQYF. V usage is TRBV5-6 and J usage is TRBJ2-3; D remains ambiguous. Germline loops: CDR1 SGHDT, CDR2 YYEEEE. The CDR3 loop spans 11 amino acids. Between the trimmed V and J ends, which lost 3 bases and 6 bases, there was a span of 5 bases.

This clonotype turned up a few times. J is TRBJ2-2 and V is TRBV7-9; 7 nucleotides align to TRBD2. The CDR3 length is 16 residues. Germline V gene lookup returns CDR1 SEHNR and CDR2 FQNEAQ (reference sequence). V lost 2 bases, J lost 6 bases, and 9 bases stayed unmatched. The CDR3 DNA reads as TGTGCCAGCAGCTTATTCGGGACTACCTCTTCCGGGGAGCTGTTTTTT. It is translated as CASSLFGTTSSGELFF.

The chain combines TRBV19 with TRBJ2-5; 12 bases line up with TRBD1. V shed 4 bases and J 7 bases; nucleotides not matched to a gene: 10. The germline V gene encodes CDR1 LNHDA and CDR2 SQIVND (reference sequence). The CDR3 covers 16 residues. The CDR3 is CASSTTGTGGLMTQYF. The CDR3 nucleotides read TGTGCCAGTAGTACCACGGGGACAGGGGGCTTGATGACCCAGTACTTC.

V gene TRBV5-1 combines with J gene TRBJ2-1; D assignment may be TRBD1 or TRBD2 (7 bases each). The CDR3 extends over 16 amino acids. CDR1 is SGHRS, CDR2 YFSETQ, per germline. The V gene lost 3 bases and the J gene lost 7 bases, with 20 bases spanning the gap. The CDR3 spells CASSSLPGLQGNEQFF. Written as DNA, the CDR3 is TGCGCCAGCAGCTCCCTCCCGGGACTACAGGGGAATGAGCAGTTCTTC.

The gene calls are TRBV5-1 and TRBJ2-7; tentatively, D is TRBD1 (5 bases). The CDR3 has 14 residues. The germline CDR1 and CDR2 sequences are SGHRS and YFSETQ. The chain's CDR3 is CASSLGQGSSEQYV. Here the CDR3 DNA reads TGCGCCAGCAGCTTGGGTCAGGGATCCTCCGAGCAGTACGTC.

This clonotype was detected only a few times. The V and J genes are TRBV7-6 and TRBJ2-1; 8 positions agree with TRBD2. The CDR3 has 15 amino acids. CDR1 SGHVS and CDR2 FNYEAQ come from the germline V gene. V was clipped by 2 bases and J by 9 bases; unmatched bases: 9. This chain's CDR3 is CASSLIRGGSFEQFF. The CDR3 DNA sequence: TGTGCCAGCAGCTTAATCCGCGGGGGGTCATTTGAGCAGTTCTTC.

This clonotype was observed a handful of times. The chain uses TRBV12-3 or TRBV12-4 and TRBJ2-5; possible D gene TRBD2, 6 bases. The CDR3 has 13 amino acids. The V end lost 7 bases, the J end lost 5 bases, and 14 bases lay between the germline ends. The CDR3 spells CASTSMGGETQYF. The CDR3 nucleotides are TGTGCCAGCACCTCGATGGGGGGTGAGACCCAGTACTTC.

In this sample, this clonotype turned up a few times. CDR3 sequence: CASSQVAGVRNEQFF. The CDR3 DNA sequence: TGCGCCAGCAGCCAAGTGGCAGGGGTCAGGAATGAGCAGTTCTTC. This chain connects TRBV4-1 to TRBJ2-1; D might be TRBD1 (6 bases). Trimming cost V 1 base and J 7 bases, with 14 bases left between them. This CDR3 contains 15 residues. Germline CDR1 is MGHRA and CDR2 is YSYEKL.

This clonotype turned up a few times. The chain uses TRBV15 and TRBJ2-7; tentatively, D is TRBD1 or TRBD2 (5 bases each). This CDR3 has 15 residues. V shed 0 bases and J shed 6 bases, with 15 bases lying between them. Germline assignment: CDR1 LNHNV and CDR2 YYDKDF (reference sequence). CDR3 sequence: CATSRDPRDVVEQYF. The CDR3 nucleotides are TGTGCCACCAGCAGAGATCCCAGGGACGTGGTCGAGCAGTACTTC.

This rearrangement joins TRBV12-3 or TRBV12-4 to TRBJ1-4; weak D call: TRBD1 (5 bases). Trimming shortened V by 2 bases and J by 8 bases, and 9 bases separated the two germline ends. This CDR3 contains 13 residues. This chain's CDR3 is CASSLRGEEKLFF. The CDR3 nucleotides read TGTGCCAGCAGTTTAAGGGGAGAAGAAAAACTGTTTTTT.

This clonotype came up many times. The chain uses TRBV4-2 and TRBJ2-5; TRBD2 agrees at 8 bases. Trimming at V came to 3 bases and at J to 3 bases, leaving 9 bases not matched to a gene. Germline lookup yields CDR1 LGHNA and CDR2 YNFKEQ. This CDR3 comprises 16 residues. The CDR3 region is CASSQDRAGVKETQYF. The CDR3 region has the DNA TGTGCCAGCAGCCAGGATCGAGCGGGGGTCAAAGAGACCCAGTACTTC.

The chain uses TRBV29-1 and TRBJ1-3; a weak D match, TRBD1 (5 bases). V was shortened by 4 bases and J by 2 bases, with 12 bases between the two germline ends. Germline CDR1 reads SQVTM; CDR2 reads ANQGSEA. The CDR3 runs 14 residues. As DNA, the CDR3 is TGCAGCGTTGTTCTCGGGGGTACTGGAAACACCATATATTTT. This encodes CSVVLGGTGNTIYF.

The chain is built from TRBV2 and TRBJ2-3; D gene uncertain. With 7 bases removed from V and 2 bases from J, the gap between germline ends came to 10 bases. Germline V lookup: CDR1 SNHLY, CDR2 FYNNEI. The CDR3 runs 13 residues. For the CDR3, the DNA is TGTGCCAGCATGAAGGAAAACACAGATACGCAGTATTTT. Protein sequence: CASMKENTDTQYF.

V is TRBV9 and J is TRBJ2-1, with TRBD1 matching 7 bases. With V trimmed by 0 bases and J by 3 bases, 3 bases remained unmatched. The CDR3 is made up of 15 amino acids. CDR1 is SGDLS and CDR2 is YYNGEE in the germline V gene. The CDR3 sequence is CASSVGRTGYNEQFF. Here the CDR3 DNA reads TGTGCCAGCAGCGTAGGACGGACAGGCTACAATGAGCAGTTCTTC.

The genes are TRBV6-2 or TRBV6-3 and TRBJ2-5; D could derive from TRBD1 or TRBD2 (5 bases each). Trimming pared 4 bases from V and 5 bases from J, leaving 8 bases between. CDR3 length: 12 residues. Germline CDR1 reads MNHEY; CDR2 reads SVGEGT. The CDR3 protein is CASSFWGETQYF. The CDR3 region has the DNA TGTGCCAGCAGTTTCTGGGGGGAGACCCAGTACTTC.

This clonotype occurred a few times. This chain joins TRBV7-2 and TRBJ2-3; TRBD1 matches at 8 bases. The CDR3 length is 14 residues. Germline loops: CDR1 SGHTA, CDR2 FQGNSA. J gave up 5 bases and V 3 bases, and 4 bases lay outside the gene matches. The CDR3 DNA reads TGTGCCAGCAGCTTGGACAGGGAAGGAGATACGCAGTATTTT. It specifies CASSLDREGDTQYF.

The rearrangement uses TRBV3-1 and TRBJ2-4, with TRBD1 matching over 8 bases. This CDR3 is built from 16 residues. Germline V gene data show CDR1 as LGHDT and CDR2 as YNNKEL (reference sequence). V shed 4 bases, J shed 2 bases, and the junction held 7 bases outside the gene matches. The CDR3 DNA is TGTGCCAGCAGCCGGAGACAGGGGTGGTCCAAAAACATTCAGTACTTC. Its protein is CASSRRQGWSKNIQYF.

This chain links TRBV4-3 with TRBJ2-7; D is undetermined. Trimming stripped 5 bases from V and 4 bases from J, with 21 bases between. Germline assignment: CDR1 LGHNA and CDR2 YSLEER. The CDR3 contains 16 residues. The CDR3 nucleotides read TGCGCCAGCAGCAAAGCCGGCCAGGATATGGTTTACGAGCAGTACTTC. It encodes CASSKAGQDMVYEQYF.

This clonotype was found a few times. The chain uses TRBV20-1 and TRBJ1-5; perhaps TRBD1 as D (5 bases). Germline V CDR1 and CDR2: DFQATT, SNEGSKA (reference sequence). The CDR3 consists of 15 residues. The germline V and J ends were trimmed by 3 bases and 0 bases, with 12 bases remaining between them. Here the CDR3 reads CSASLQDNSNQPQHF. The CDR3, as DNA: TGCAGTGCTAGCCTACAGGATAATAGCAATCAGCCCCAGCATTTT.

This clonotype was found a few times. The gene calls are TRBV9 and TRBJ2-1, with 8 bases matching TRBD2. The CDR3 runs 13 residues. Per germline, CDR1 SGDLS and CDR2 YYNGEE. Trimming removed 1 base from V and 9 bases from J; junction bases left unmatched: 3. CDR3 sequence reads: CASSVLAGGEQFF. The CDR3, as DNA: TGTGCCAGCAGCGTACTAGCGGGTGGTGAGCAGTTCTTC.

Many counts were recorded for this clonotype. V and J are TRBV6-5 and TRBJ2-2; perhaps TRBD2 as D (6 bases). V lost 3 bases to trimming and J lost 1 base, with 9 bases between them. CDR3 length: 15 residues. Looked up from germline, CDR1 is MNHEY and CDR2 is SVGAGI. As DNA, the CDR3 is TGTGCCAGCAGTTATGGCGGGGAGAACACCGGGGAGCTGTTTTTT. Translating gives CASSYGGENTGELFF.